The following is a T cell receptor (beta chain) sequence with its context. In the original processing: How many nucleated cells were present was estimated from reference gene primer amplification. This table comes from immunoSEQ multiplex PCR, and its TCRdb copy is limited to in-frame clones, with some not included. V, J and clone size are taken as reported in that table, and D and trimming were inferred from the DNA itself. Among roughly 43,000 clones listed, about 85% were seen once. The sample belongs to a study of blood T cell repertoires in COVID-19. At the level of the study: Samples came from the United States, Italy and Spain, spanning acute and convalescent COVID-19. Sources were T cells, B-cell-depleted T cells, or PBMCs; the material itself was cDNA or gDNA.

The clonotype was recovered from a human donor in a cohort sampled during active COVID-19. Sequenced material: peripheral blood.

The CDR3 sequence: CAISGQGNQPQHF. DNA of the CDR3: TGTGCCATCAGTGGACAGGGAAATCAGCCCCAGCATTTT. This chain connects TRBV10-3 to TRBJ1-5; 7 bases are a match to TRBD1. This CDR3 has 13 amino acids. Germline V gives CDR1 ENHRY, CDR2 SYGVKD. The ends lost 4 bases at V and 4 bases at J; junction bases unmatched: 1.